This T cell receptor (beta chain) originates from a study of control samples from healthy donors and cancer patients. The length of the CDR3 is 13 residues. Trimming at V came to 4 bases and at J to 6 bases, leaving 4 bases not matched to a gene. The repertoire was sequenced with immunoSEQ multiplex PCR; TCRdb's copy has only in-frame clones and lacks some. Of 400,000 to 450,000 clones in the sample, 80% to 95% are singletons; the top ten hold around 6.4%. This sequence joins TRBV12-3 or TRBV12-4 and TRBJ2-7; the match to TRBD1 covers 9 bases. The sequencing sample was made of PBMCs. This sequence originates from a man aged 35 to 55 with head and neck cancer. The CDR3 region is CASSWDRETEQYF. For the CDR3, the DNA is TGTGCCAGCAGTTGGGACAGGGAGACCGAGCAGTACTTC.